This is a list of T cell receptor beta chains from one sample in a study of control samples from healthy donors and cancer patients. Here immunoSEQ multiplex PCR was the method, and the copy in TCRdb shows in-frame clones only, minus some. The sample includes fewer than 95,000 clones, 90% to 95% seen only once; the top ten take 15% to 17%. Sequenced material: blood. Receptor source: a man younger than 45 in good health. The CDR3 runs from the conserved cysteine through the conserved F or W. Each record gives: D gene, V gene, CDR3 length, clone size, J gene, CDR3 DNA, CDR3 protein. D genes are given only for firm matches. Size values are once, few and many counts, or a class for expanded clones, and some rows have none.

TRBD1	TRBV18	13	.	TRBJ2-1	TGTGCCACCGGGACAGACGTCTACAATGAGCAGTTCTTC	CATGTDVYNEQFF
.	TRBV7-9	11	.	TRBJ1-5	TGTGCCAGCAGCAACTCTGGTCCCCAGCATTTT	CASSNSGPQHF
.	TRBV5-1	14	.	TRBJ1-2	TGCGCCAGCAGCTCGGACGGCTTTAACTATGGCTACACCTTC	CASSSDGFNYGYTF
.	TRBV5-4	15	.	TRBJ1-1	TGTGCCAGCAGCTTGGCCACCGGGGCGACCACTGAAGCTTTCTTT	CASSLATGATTEAFF
TRBD1	TRBV7-9	16	.	TRBJ2-2	TGTGCCAGCAGACCAACCGGGACAGGGTTCACCGGGGAGCTGTTTTTT	CASRPTGTGFTGELFF
TRBD2	TRBV9	19	.	TRBJ2-5	TGTGCCAGCAGCGCTTCCCCAGGACTAGCGGTAGGACCCCAAGAGACCCAGTACTTC	CASSASPGLAVGPQETQYF
TRBD2	TRBV3-1/TRBV3-2	18	once	TRBJ2-1	TGTGCCAGCAGTCATCCCGGGACTAGCGGGAGTGGTTACAATGAGCAGTTCTTC	CASSHPGTSGSGYNEQFF
TRBD1	TRBV6-6	15	.	TRBJ1-5	TGTGCCAGCAGTATCCAGGGGGCCGGAAATCAGCCCCAGCATTTT	CASSIQGAGNQPQHF
.	TRBV5-1	14	once	TRBJ2-2	TGCGCCAGCAGCGCTGTCGGGACAACCGGGGAGCTGTTTTTT	CASSAVGTTGELFF
.	TRBV11-1	15	.	TRBJ1-6	TGTGCCAGCAGGACCGATGCCAACAAAAATTCACCCCTCCACTTT	CASRTDANKNSPLHF
TRBD2	TRBV2	16	once	TRBJ2-1	TGTGCCAGCAGTGAAGCAACTAGCGGGGGGGCGCGGGAGCAGTTCTTC	CASSEATSGGAREQFF
TRBD1	TRBV27	14	few	TRBJ1-5	TGTGCCAGCAGTTTGGGACAGGGCAATCAGCCCCAGCATTTT	CASSLGQGNQPQHF
.	TRBV5-1	16	.	TRBJ1-1	TGCGCCAGCAGCTTGGTTCAGGGAACCATGAACACTGAAGCTTTCTTT	CASSLVQGTMNTEAFF
.	TRBV19	16	.	TRBJ1-2	TGTGCCAGTAGTGTCCTTTTTGGGCAGGAGAACTATGGCTACACCTTC	CASSVLFGQENYGYTF
.	TRBV5-6	16	.	TRBJ2-1	TGTGCCAGCAGCTTGGCCTTGGAGGTACGACCGGATGAGCAGTTCTTC	CASSLALEVRPDEQFF
TRBD2	TRBV2	17	.	TRBJ2-7	TGTGCCAGCAGTGAAGGGGCTAGCGGGGGGAGCCCCTACGAGCAGTACTTC	CASSEGASGGSPYEQYF
.	TRBV6-5	13	few	TRBJ1-5	TGTGCCAGCAGTTACGGAGGCAATCAGCCCCAGCATTTT	CASSYGGNQPQHF
.	TRBV28	15	few	TRBJ1-4	TGTGCCAGCAGGCATGACAGGTCTTGGAGGGAAAAACTGTTTTTT	CASRHDRSWREKLFF
.	TRBV28	13	.	TRBJ2-7	TGTGCCAGCAGTCCCTTCCAATTTTACGAGCAGTACTTC	CASSPFQFYEQYF
.	TRBV28	12	.	TRBJ1-5	TGTGCCACCACGTTAAGCAATCAGCCCCAGCATTTT	CATTLSNQPQHF
.	TRBV28	14	.	TRBJ1-3	TGTGCCAGCAGTTTTGGGGGTATTGGAAACACCATATATTTT	CASSFGGIGNTIYF
.	TRBV9	15	once	TRBJ2-2	TGTGCCAGCAGCGCCCAACCGGGGAACACCGGGGAGCTGTTTTTT	CASSAQPGNTGELFF
.	TRBV2	13	once	TRBJ2-3	TGTGCCAGCAGTGAAGCGCGGGCAGATACGCAGTATTTT	CASSEARADTQYF
TRBD2	TRBV5-6	14	.	TRBJ2-7	TGTGCCAGCAGCTTGACTAGCGGACCCTACGAGCAGTACTTC	CASSLTSGPYEQYF
.	TRBV5-4	13	.	TRBJ2-7	TGTGCCAGCAGCTTGGACAGGGCACTCGAGCAGTACTTC	CASSLDRALEQYF
TRBD2	TRBV6-5	16	.	TRBJ2-7	TGTGCCAGCAGTTCCGGGACTAGCGGGGGAACCTACGAGCAGTACTTC	CASSSGTSGGTYEQYF
.	TRBV18	13	.	TRBJ2-7	TGTGCCAGCTCACCAGGAAACTCCTACGAGCAGTACTTC	CASSPGNSYEQYF
TRBD2	TRBV2	17	.	TRBJ2-1	TGTGCCAGCTGCAAAAAAGTCACTAGCGGGACCACAGGAGTGCAGTTCTTC	CASCKKVTSGTTGVQFF
TRBD2	TRBV10-3	14	.	TRBJ2-5	TGTGCCATCAGGGAGCGGGAGGGCCAAGAGACCCAGTACTTC	CAIREREGQETQYF
.	TRBV5-1	13	.	TRBJ2-7	TGCGCCAGCAGCTTGGAAGTCGCTACCGAGCAGTACTTC	CASSLEVATEQYF
TRBD1	TRBV7-9	14	.	TRBJ1-2	TGTGCCAGCAGCCGGGGACAGGCGGACTATGGCTACACCTTC	CASSRGQADYGYTF
.	TRBV18	13	.	TRBJ1-1	TGTGCCAGCTCACCAAAAGGTGAGACTGAAGCTTTCTTT	CASSPKGETEAFF
.	TRBV9	15	.	TRBJ2-5	TGTGCCAGCAGCGTATCGGGGGTGAGTCAAGAGACCCAGTACTTC	CASSVSGVSQETQYF
TRBD1	TRBV6-2/TRBV6-3	18	.	TRBJ1-5	TGTGCCAGCAGTTTCCCGGGACAGGGTGCTCATGGCAATCAGCCCCAGCATTTT	CASSFPGQGAHGNQPQHF
TRBD2	TRBV20-1	15	.	TRBJ2-1	TGCAGTGCTAGTGACGGGAGCGGGAAGTACAATGAGCAGTTCTTC	CSASDGSGKYNEQFF
TRBD1	TRBV29-1	12	.	TRBJ1-5	TGCAGCGTTTTACAGGGGAATCAGCCCCAGCATTTT	CSVLQGNQPQHF
TRBD2	TRBV24-1	14	.	TRBJ2-1	TGTGCCACCAGTGACCGGACTAGCGTCAATGAGCAGTTCTTC	CATSDRTSVNEQFF
TRBD2	TRBV20-1	14	.	TRBJ2-7	TGCAGTGCTAGTTCTAGCGGGAGCTCCTACGAGCAGTACTTC	CSASSSGSSYEQYF
TRBD2	TRBV7-9	17	.	TRBJ2-2	TGTGCCAGCAGCCAAATTACGAAAGCGGGAGGGAACGGGGAGCTGTTTTTT	CASSQITKAGGNGELFF
.	TRBV7-9	14	.	TRBJ1-1	TGTGCCAGCAGCTTAAGACGGATGAACACTGAAGCTTTCTTT	CASSLRRMNTEAFF
TRBD1	TRBV12-3/TRBV12-4	13	once	TRBJ1-4	TGTGCCAGCAGTGATGTAGCCGGGACAGAGCTGTTTTTT	CASSDVAGTELFF
.	TRBV6-2/TRBV6-3	13	.	TRBJ1-6	TGTGCCAGCAGTTACAGCGAGTACTCACCCCTCCACTTT	CASSYSEYSPLHF
.	TRBV7-2	14	.	TRBJ2-7	TGTGCCAGCAGCCCGAGACCAGGTCTCCGCGAGCAGTACTTC	CASSPRPGLREQYF
.	TRBV7-9	14	few	TRBJ1-4	TGTGCCAGCAGTTCCCGGGGTCCTAATGAAAAACTGTTTTTT	CASSSRGPNEKLFF
.	TRBV11-2	14	.	TRBJ2-2	TGTGCCAGCAGCTTAGGCCCGAACACCGGGGAGCTGTTTTTT	CASSLGPNTGELFF
.	TRBV6-5	13	.	TRBJ1-2	TGTGCCAGCAGCGCCTTAACTAACTATGGCTACACCTTC	CASSALTNYGYTF
TRBD1	TRBV3-1/TRBV3-2	20	once	TRBJ1-6	TGTGCCAGCAGCCAAGATGGGGCTCCGGGACAGGTAAAATCCAATTCACCCCTCCACTTT	CASSQDGAPGQVKSNSPLHF
.	TRBV27	13	.	TRBJ2-7	TGTGCCAGCAGTTTATCCCTTGGAAACGAGCAGTACTTC	CASSLSLGNEQYF
.	TRBV28	14	.	TRBJ2-7	TGTGCCAGCAGTTTCCAGACGGGGGCCTACGAGCAGTACTTC	CASSFQTGAYEQYF
.	TRBV7-8	13	.	TRBJ2-7	TGTGCCAGCCGGGCAGGGGATTCCTACGAGCAGTACTTC	CASRAGDSYEQYF
TRBD2	TRBV6-5	16	.	TRBJ2-5	TGTGCCAGCAGTTACTCGGGCGGGGGAGGCCAAGAGACCCAGTACTTC	CASSYSGGGGQETQYF
.	TRBV28	13	.	TRBJ2-7	TGTGCCAGCAGGACCAGCAGGGAAGGTTGGCAGTACTTC	CASRTSREGWQYF
.	TRBV5-8	16	.	TRBJ2-2	TGTGCCAGCAGCCCAAGAACCAGGCCGAACACCGGGGAGCTGTTTTTT	CASSPRTRPNTGELFF
TRBD2	TRBV11-2	16	few	TRBJ2-5	TGTGCCAGCAGCCGAACTAGCGGTTTTAGGGGAGAGACCCAGTACTTC	CASSRTSGFRGETQYF
TRBD2	TRBV6-1	18	.	TRBJ2-3	TGTGCCAGCCGTGAAAGGGGAACTAGCGGGAGGGCCACAGATACGCAGTATTTT	CASRERGTSGRATDTQYF
.	TRBV25-1	14	.	TRBJ1-5	TGTGCCAGCAGTGAATCGACGGGCAATCAGCCCCAGCATTTT	CASSESTGNQPQHF
.	TRBV5-1	12	.	TRBJ1-2	TGCGCCAGCAGCTTGGTCGGATATGGCTACACCTTC	CASSLVGYGYTF
.	TRBV6-5	12	.	TRBJ1-1	TGTGCCAGCAGTCAACTTAACACTGAAGCTTTCTTT	CASSQLNTEAFF
TRBD1	TRBV6-5	11	.	TRBJ2-5	TGTGCCAGCAGCAACAGGGGGACCCAGTACTTC	CASSNRGTQYF
.	TRBV2	11	.	TRBJ2-3	TGTGCCAGCAGGTCCACAGATACGCAGTATTTT	CASRSTDTQYF